Below, 20 T cell receptor beta chains from the same sample are listed, as sequenced in a study of T cells in Graves' hyperthyroidism and ophthalmopathy (dated by TCRdb to the late 2010s). The library came from multiplex PCR. Sequencer: Illumina HiSeq 2000. Amplification of TCR beta CDR3 regions was carried out from RNA transcripts. A first-round RT-PCR of the TCR CDR3 used the HTBI primer set with the Qiagen OneStep RT-PCR kit. Starting from the raw public reads, TCRdb applied fastp trimming at Q25, assembled clones with MiXCR and retained in-frame beta chains. Each record represents a unique CDR3 protein, reported with the most common genes and DNA among its rows. The sample table lists hundreds of thousands of distinct CDR3 sequences, around 15% of them with a count of one. The ten largest clones add up to around 12% of the sample. The sequencing sample was made of blood. Receptor source: a woman between 50 and 59 years old with Graves' ophthalmopathy.

The chain carries TRBV20-1 and TRBJ1-2, with TRBD1 matching 12 bases. The CDR3 consists of 13 residues. The V segment lost 6 bases and the J segment 8 bases; nucleotides outside the gene matches: 7. Germline-derived CDR1 and CDR2 are DFQATT and SNEGSKA (reference sequence). CDR3 coding DNA: TGCAGTGCCCCGGGACAGGGGGCGAAAGGCTACACCTTC. This gives the protein CSAPGQGAKGYTF.

The gene calls are TRBV19 and TRBJ1-5; 7 nucleotides align to TRBD1. CDR3 size: 19 residues. After removal of 3 bases from V and 0 bases from J, the junction contained 14 bases not matched to a gene. The V gene's germline CDR1 is LNHDA and CDR2 SQIVND (reference sequence). This chain's CDR3 is CASSIPFRQGLYSNQPQHF. DNA of the CDR3: TGTGCCAGTAGTATCCCTTTTCGACAGGGCCTATATAGCAATCAGCCCCAGCATTTT.

This clonotype has at least ten counts. This chain joins TRBV29-1 and TRBJ2-2, with unresolved D. Trimming took 6 bases from V and 2 from J, leaving 1 base between them. There are 10 residues in the CDR3. Germline-derived CDR1 and CDR2 are SQVTM and ANQGSEA. CDR3 in DNA: TGCAGCGTCAACACCGGGGAGCTGTTTTTT. Translation: CSVNTGELFF.

This clonotype was seen a handful of times. The chain uses TRBV27 and TRBJ2-5, with a weak D call TRBD1 (5 bases). Between the trimmed V and J ends, which lost 2 bases and 5 bases, there was a span of 12 bases. CDR3 length equals 14 residues. In germline, CDR1 is MNHEY, CDR2 SMNVEV (reference sequence). The CDR3 loop is CASSLGALSETQYF. The CDR3, as DNA: TGTGCCAGCAGTTTAGGGGCCCTATCGGAGACCCAGTACTTC.

The rearrangement joins TRBV6-1 to TRBJ1-1; weak D call: TRBD1 (6 bases). V lost 7 bases, J lost 4 bases, and 16 bases lay in between. CDR1 is MNHNS and CDR2 is SASEGT in the germline V gene. The CDR3 totals 14 residues. The CDR3 spells CASTRGGLSTEAFF. The CDR3 nucleotides read TGTGCCAGCACCCGTGGGGGCCTGAGCACTGAAGCTTTCTTT.

This clonotype has only a few counts. The chain carries TRBV18 and TRBJ2-4; unclear D gene. Trimming took 0 bases from V and 4 from J, leaving 10 bases between them. Germline-derived CDR1 and CDR2 are KGHSH and LQKENI. This CDR3 contains 15 residues. This CDR3 reads CASSPPSPHKNIQYF. The CDR3 DNA sequence: TGTGCCAGCTCACCACCCTCCCCGCATAAAAACATTCAGTACTTC.

This clonotype was counted at least ten times. The gene calls are TRBV12-3 or TRBV12-4 and TRBJ2-7; no clear D. The CDR3 loop spans 11 amino acids. Between the trimmed V and J ends, which lost 5 bases and 5 bases, there was a span of 7 bases. The DNA for the CDR3 is TGTGCCAGCAGTACCCTTGACGAGCAGTACTTC. Translated, it gives CASSTLDEQYF.

The chain joins TRBV3-1 to TRBJ2-1; TRBD2 matches at 7 bases. The CDR3 runs 18 residues. Germline-derived CDR1 and CDR2 are LGHDT and YNNKEL (reference sequence). With 4 bases clipped from V and 4 bases from J, the junction kept 16 bases outside the gene matches. The CDR3 region is CASSPGPAAWGGYNEQFF. CDR3 coding DNA: TGTGCCAGCAGCCCTGGACCAGCGGCCTGGGGGGGATACAATGAGCAGTTCTTC.

The V gene is TRBV3-1, the J gene TRBJ2-3; 14 bases are a match to TRBD2. The J segment lost 0 bases and the V segment lost 4 bases, leaving 6 bases of the junction unmatched. This CDR3 has 18 residues. The germline V gene has CDR1 LGHDT and CDR2 YNNKEL (reference sequence). The CDR3 DNA reads TGTGCCAGCAGCCTTCGACTAGCGGGAGGGCCTAGCACAGATACGCAGTATTTT. It encodes CASSLRLAGGPSTDTQYF.

This clonotype was picked up many times. J is TRBJ1-1 and V is TRBV18, with D uncertain. CDR1 KGHSH and CDR2 LQKENI come from the germline V gene. The CDR3 runs 15 residues. Trimming stripped 2 bases from V and 0 bases from J, with 10 bases between. The CDR3 region is CASSPSTGMNTEAFF. The CDR3 bases are TGTGCCAGCTCACCATCGACCGGGATGAACACTGAAGCTTTCTTT.

V gene TRBV14 combines with J gene TRBJ1-3; TRBD1 is a possible D gene (6 bases). The germline gives CDR1 SGHDN, CDR2 FVKESK. This CDR3 has 15 amino acids. Trimming cost V 0 bases and J 2 bases, with 8 bases left between them. CDR3 DNA sequence: TGTGCCAGCAGCCAAGATCGGACAGCTGGAAACACCATATATTTT. Protein product: CASSQDRTAGNTIYF. The full variable domain, in which reference TRBV14 and TRBJ1-3 provide the parts outside the CDR3, is EAGVTQFPSHSVIEKGQTVTLRCDPISGHDNLYWYRRVMGKEIKFLLHFVKESKQDESGMPNNRFLAERTGGTYSTLKVQPAELEDSGVYFCASSQDRTAGNTIYFGEGSWLTVV.

This clonotype occurred once. The rearrangement uses TRBV6-5 and TRBJ1-1; D ambiguous. With 0 bases removed from V and 0 bases from J, the gap between germline ends came to 11 bases. CDR1 and CDR2 (germline): MNHEY, SVGAGI. This CDR3 is 16 amino acids long. The CDR3 DNA sequence: TGTGCCAGCAGTTACTCCATTTTTCCTATGAACACTGAAGCTTTCTTT. Translating gives CASSYSIFPMNTEAFF.

This chain connects TRBV19 to TRBJ2-5; 9 bases match TRBD2. Losses at the gene ends were 7 bases for V and 3 bases for J; bases not matched to a gene: 9. This CDR3 has 15 residues. Looked up from germline, CDR1 is LNHDA and CDR2 is SQIVND (reference sequence). For the CDR3, the DNA is TGTGCCAGTAAAGTTAGCGGGAGAAGAAAAGAGACCCAGTACTTC. Translated: CASKVSGRRKETQYF.

The chain employs TRBV15 and TRBJ2-3; the D is unclear. Trimming pared 0 bases from V and 0 bases from J, leaving 1 base between. CDR3 size: 13 residues. In germline, CDR1 is LNHNV, CDR2 YYDKDF (reference sequence). The CDR3, as DNA: TGTGCCACCAGCAGAGAGAGCACAGATACGCAGTATTTT. Residues: CATSRESTDTQYF.

The rearrangement links TRBV27 to TRBJ2-1; D is undetermined. This CDR3 is 18 amino acids long. V was pared by 4 bases and J by 9 bases, with 28 bases between. Germline V lookup: CDR1 MNHEY, CDR2 SMNVEV (reference sequence). Written as DNA, the CDR3 is TGTGCCAGCAGTTCTTACACGACCCATCCGTCTACTGTCGGTGAGCAGTTCTTC. Translation gives CASSSYTTHPSTVGEQFF.

This clonotype was counted many times. This chain uses TRBV3-1 with TRBJ2-1, with D possibly called TRBD1 or TRBD2 (6 bases each). Per germline, CDR1 LGHDT and CDR2 YNNKEL (reference sequence). This CDR3 region has 17 residues. The ends were cut back, 4 bases at V and 0 bases at J, with 16 bases in the middle. The CDR3 reads CASSPRIGGNSYNEQFF. CDR3 nucleotide sequence: TGTGCCAGCAGCCCAAGGATAGGGGGGAACTCCTACAATGAGCAGTTCTTC.

This clonotype showed up many times. J is TRBJ2-7 and V is TRBV20-1, with 9 bases lining up with TRBD2. Trimming removed 1 base from V and 4 bases from J; junction bases left unmatched: 11. Germline CDR1 reads DFQATT; CDR2 reads SNEGSKA (reference sequence). The CDR3 runs 16 residues. CDR3 coding DNA: TGCAGTGCTAGAGCGCCGCGGGGGGGGGTGAGTTACGAGCAGTACTTC. This sequence encodes CSARAPRGGVSYEQYF.

This clonotype was detected many times. CDR3 sequence: CASGLEWTEAFF. CDR3 DNA sequence: TGTGCTAGTGGTTTGGAGTGGACTGAAGCTTTCTTT. This chain connects TRBV12-5 to TRBJ1-1, with no clear D. This CDR3 region has 12 residues. The ends were cut back, 1 base at V and 5 bases at J, with 5 bases in the middle. Germline V lookup: CDR1 LGHNT, CDR2 FRNRAP.

The rearrangement uses TRBV6-1 and TRBJ2-2; 8 positions match TRBD1. V was pared by 5 bases and J by 4 bases, with 9 bases of the junction left unmatched. Germline V gene lookup returns CDR1 MNHNS and CDR2 SASEGT. The CDR3 is 16 amino acids. The CDR3 region is CASSYLTGAITGELFF. The CDR3 nucleotides read TGTGCCAGCAGTTATTTGACAGGGGCAATCACCGGGGAGCTGTTTTTT.

This clonotype has ten or more counts. This rearrangement joins TRBV6-2 or TRBV6-3 to TRBJ2-3, with 7 bases aligning to TRBD2. This CDR3 has 17 amino acids. The trim removed 6 bases at V and 5 bases at J, leaving 17 bases unmatched. Germline loops: CDR1 MNHEY, CDR2 SVGEGT. CDR3 sequence reads: CASRPVQLARRGDTQYF. For the CDR3, the DNA is TGTGCCAGCAGACCCGTACAACTAGCGCGCCGGGGAGATACGCAGTATTTT.